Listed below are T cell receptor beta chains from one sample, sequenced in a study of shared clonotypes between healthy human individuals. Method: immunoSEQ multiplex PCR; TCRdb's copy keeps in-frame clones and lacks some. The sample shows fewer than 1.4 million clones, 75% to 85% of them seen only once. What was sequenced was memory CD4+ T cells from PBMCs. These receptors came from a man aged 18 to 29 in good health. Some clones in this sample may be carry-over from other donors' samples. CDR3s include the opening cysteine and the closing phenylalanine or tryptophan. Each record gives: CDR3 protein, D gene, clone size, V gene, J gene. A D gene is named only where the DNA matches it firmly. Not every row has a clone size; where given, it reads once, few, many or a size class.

cdr3_aa: CASSSYRAGNTIYF
d_call: -
clone_size: -
v_call: TRBV6-5
j_call: TRBJ1-3

cdr3_aa: CASSSAGASYEQYF
d_call: -
clone_size: once
v_call: TRBV9
j_call: TRBJ2-7

cdr3_aa: CASSSGQDLEKLFF
d_call: TRBD1
clone_size: -
v_call: TRBV28
j_call: TRBJ1-4

cdr3_aa: CASRRESYSYEQYF
d_call: -
clone_size: -
v_call: TRBV5-1
j_call: TRBJ2-7

cdr3_aa: CASSPEGTEAFF
d_call: -
clone_size: -
v_call: TRBV11-2
j_call: TRBJ1-1

cdr3_aa: CAWSKRLASAGELFF
d_call: TRBD2
clone_size: -
v_call: TRBV30
j_call: TRBJ2-2

cdr3_aa: CASSLNPIGGLYEQYF
d_call: -
clone_size: -
v_call: TRBV5-1
j_call: TRBJ2-7

cdr3_aa: CASSSGTANSNQPQHF
d_call: TRBD1
clone_size: -
v_call: TRBV6-5
j_call: TRBJ1-5

cdr3_aa: CASSIIGGGAFF
d_call: -
clone_size: -
v_call: TRBV19
j_call: TRBJ1-1

cdr3_aa: CASSTGNEQFF
d_call: -
clone_size: -
v_call: TRBV18
j_call: TRBJ2-1

cdr3_aa: CASSLFGTRNEQFF
d_call: TRBD2
clone_size: -
v_call: TRBV5-1
j_call: TRBJ2-1

cdr3_aa: CASRPVTSGRARDKNIQYF
d_call: TRBD2
clone_size: -
v_call: TRBV28
j_call: TRBJ2-4

cdr3_aa: CAISESGNEQFF
d_call: -
clone_size: -
v_call: TRBV10-3
j_call: TRBJ2-1

cdr3_aa: CASSLDAGQGYEQYF
d_call: TRBD1
clone_size: few
v_call: TRBV7-6
j_call: TRBJ2-7

cdr3_aa: CASSSKNTIYF
d_call: -
clone_size: few
v_call: TRBV2
j_call: TRBJ1-3

cdr3_aa: CASEGYTEAFF
d_call: -
clone_size: -
v_call: TRBV6-6
j_call: TRBJ1-1

cdr3_aa: CASSSTINQPQHF
d_call: -
clone_size: few
v_call: TRBV19
j_call: TRBJ1-5

cdr3_aa: CASSLLAGPSYEQYF
d_call: -
clone_size: few
v_call: TRBV28
j_call: TRBJ2-7

cdr3_aa: CASSRDSGYNEQFF
d_call: TRBD1
clone_size: -
v_call: TRBV2
j_call: TRBJ2-1

cdr3_aa: CASSLSTSAVDEQYF
d_call: TRBD2
clone_size: -
v_call: TRBV5-6
j_call: TRBJ2-7

cdr3_aa: CASSLVAGTYEQYF
d_call: TRBD2
clone_size: -
v_call: TRBV5-1
j_call: TRBJ2-7

cdr3_aa: CASSRQGTSYEQYF
d_call: TRBD1
clone_size: -
v_call: TRBV5-1
j_call: TRBJ2-7

cdr3_aa: CASRGRGGYTF
d_call: -
clone_size: once
v_call: TRBV2
j_call: TRBJ1-2

cdr3_aa: CASSLVRRETQYF
d_call: -
clone_size: -
v_call: TRBV7-2
j_call: TRBJ2-5

cdr3_aa: CASSQEAFQNSPLHF
d_call: -
clone_size: -
v_call: TRBV4-1
j_call: TRBJ1-6

cdr3_aa: CSVGGAASLYNEQFF
d_call: -
clone_size: -
v_call: TRBV29-1
j_call: TRBJ2-1

cdr3_aa: CASSQDRAAGEWDEQFF
d_call: TRBD2
clone_size: many
v_call: TRBV4-1
j_call: TRBJ2-1

cdr3_aa: CASSLVGPPNTQYF
d_call: -
clone_size: -
v_call: TRBV5-1
j_call: TRBJ2-3

cdr3_aa: CASSFTGTTGEQYF
d_call: -
clone_size: -
v_call: TRBV14
j_call: TRBJ2-7

cdr3_aa: CASSPLTGGDTQYF
d_call: TRBD2
clone_size: -
v_call: TRBV9
j_call: TRBJ2-3

cdr3_aa: CASSLGTSGIPQETQYF
d_call: TRBD2
clone_size: -
v_call: TRBV11-1
j_call: TRBJ2-5

cdr3_aa: CASRLRGTNEKLFF
d_call: -
clone_size: -
v_call: TRBV6-1
j_call: TRBJ1-4

cdr3_aa: CASSSEENPNGYTF
d_call: -
clone_size: -
v_call: TRBV23-1
j_call: TRBJ1-2

cdr3_aa: CASRFSGSSYNEQFF
d_call: TRBD2
clone_size: -
v_call: TRBV28
j_call: TRBJ2-1

cdr3_aa: CAWSVGKGGNTIYF
d_call: -
clone_size: -
v_call: TRBV30
j_call: TRBJ1-3

cdr3_aa: CASSLPPSGNTGELFF
d_call: TRBD2
clone_size: -
v_call: TRBV5-1
j_call: TRBJ2-2

cdr3_aa: CASSQGTQRGLNTEAFF
d_call: -
clone_size: -
v_call: TRBV4-1
j_call: TRBJ1-1

cdr3_aa: CAWSPTGTGGVQPQHF
d_call: TRBD1
clone_size: -
v_call: TRBV30
j_call: TRBJ1-5

cdr3_aa: CASSAKTRDGEQFF
d_call: -
clone_size: -
v_call: TRBV5-4
j_call: TRBJ2-1

cdr3_aa: CASSYSVHGYEQYF
d_call: -
clone_size: -
v_call: TRBV6-5
j_call: TRBJ2-7

cdr3_aa: CASSPQDRGSDQPQHF
d_call: TRBD1
clone_size: few
v_call: TRBV7-8
j_call: TRBJ1-5

cdr3_aa: CASSAQGISYNEQFF
d_call: TRBD1
clone_size: -
v_call: TRBV7-9
j_call: TRBJ2-1

cdr3_aa: CASSPGRRSTDTQYF
d_call: -
clone_size: -
v_call: TRBV19
j_call: TRBJ2-3

cdr3_aa: CASSPGLAGLHYEQYF
d_call: TRBD2
clone_size: many
v_call: TRBV4-1
j_call: TRBJ2-7

cdr3_aa: CASSFTPNTEAFF
d_call: -
clone_size: -
v_call: TRBV7-2
j_call: TRBJ1-1

cdr3_aa: CASSVYRDGTGELFF
d_call: -
clone_size: few
v_call: TRBV9
j_call: TRBJ2-2

cdr3_aa: CASTQGPQETQYF
d_call: -
clone_size: few
v_call: TRBV2
j_call: TRBJ2-5

cdr3_aa: CSSGNQETQYF
d_call: -
clone_size: many
v_call: TRBV29-1
j_call: TRBJ2-5

cdr3_aa: CASTQGYQPQHF
d_call: -
clone_size: few
v_call: TRBV28
j_call: TRBJ1-5

cdr3_aa: CASVGDAYGYTF
d_call: -
clone_size: -
v_call: TRBV2
j_call: TRBJ1-2

cdr3_aa: CASSEQRWVQPQHF
d_call: -
clone_size: once
v_call: TRBV6-1
j_call: TRBJ1-5

cdr3_aa: CASSPGTGKSNEKLFF
d_call: TRBD1
clone_size: few
v_call: TRBV19
j_call: TRBJ1-4

cdr3_aa: CASSLRDSYSEQYF
d_call: -
clone_size: -
v_call: TRBV5-4
j_call: TRBJ2-7

cdr3_aa: CASALGAYEQYF
d_call: -
clone_size: -
v_call: TRBV25-1
j_call: TRBJ2-7